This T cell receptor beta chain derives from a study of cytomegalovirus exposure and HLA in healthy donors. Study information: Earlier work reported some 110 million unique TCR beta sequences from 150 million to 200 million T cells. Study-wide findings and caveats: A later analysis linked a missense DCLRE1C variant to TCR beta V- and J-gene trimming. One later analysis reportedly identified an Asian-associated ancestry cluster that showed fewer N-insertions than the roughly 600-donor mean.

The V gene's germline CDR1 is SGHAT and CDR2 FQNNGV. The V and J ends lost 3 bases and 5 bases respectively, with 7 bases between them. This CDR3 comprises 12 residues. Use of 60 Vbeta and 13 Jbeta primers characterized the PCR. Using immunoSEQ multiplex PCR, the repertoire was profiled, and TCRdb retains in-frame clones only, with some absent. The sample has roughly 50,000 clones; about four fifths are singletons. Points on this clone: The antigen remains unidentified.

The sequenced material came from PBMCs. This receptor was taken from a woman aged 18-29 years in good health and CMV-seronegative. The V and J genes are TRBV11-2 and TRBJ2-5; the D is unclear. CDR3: CASSFLPETQYF. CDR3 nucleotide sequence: TGTGCCAGCAGCTTCCTTCCTGAGACCCAGTACTTC.